These 31 T cell receptor beta chains were all obtained from the same sample, sequenced in a study of shared clonotypes between healthy human individuals. Method: immunoSEQ multiplex PCR; TCRdb's copy keeps in-frame clones and lacks some. The sample contains some 1.4 million clones, roughly 97% of which appear only once. The sequenced sample was naive CD4+ T cells sorted from blood. Subset in this sample: CD45RA+ positively selected. These TCRs come from a man younger than 40 in good health.

This clone was found a few times. The CDR3 region is CASSLDGYGYTF. The CDR3 region has the DNA TGTGCCAGCAGCTTGGACGGCTATGGCTACACCTTC. The chain recombines TRBV7-8 with TRBJ1-2, with D hard to call. CDR3 size: 12 residues. V was trimmed by 3 bases and J by 4 bases, leaving 6 bases between them. Germline V gene lookup returns CDR1 SGHVS and CDR2 FQNEAQ.

V gene TRBV18 combines with J gene TRBJ1-1, with a tentative D call TRBD1 (5 bases). The germline CDR1 and CDR2 sequences are KGHSH and LQKENI. CDR3 length equals 18 residues. V was clipped by 3 bases and J by 10 bases, with 30 bases between them. The DNA of the CDR3 is TGTGCCAGCTCACCCCTCGGTCGGAGTGCAGGACACCATATTCCAGCTTTCTTT. Translation: CASSPLGRSAGHHIPAFF.

This rearrangement joins TRBV30 to TRBJ2-3, with 7 bases aligning to TRBD1. Germline assignment: CDR1 GTSNPN and CDR2 SVGIG (reference sequence). V lost 5 bases and J lost 2; bases outside the gene matches: 7. This CDR3 is 14 amino acids long. The CDR3 DNA follows: TGTGCCTGGGGGACAGACTTTTCCACAGATACGCAGTATTTT. Protein sequence: CAWGTDFSTDTQYF.

The V and J genes are TRBV5-4 and TRBJ1-1; D may be TRBD1 (5 bases). The V gene lost 3 bases and the J gene lost 1 base, with 13 bases spanning the gap. The CDR3 is 15 residues long. From germline, CDR1 is SGHNT and CDR2 YYREEE (reference sequence). The CDR3 DNA is TGTGCCAGCAGCTCGAGTCCCCAGGGGAACACTGAAGCTTTCTTT. Translating it yields CASSSSPQGNTEAFF.

J is TRBJ2-3 and V is TRBV7-8; D is unresolved. Germline V gene sequence: CDR1 SGHVS, CDR2 FQNEAQ. V was pared by 1 base and J by 4 bases, with 6 bases between. The CDR3 runs 13 residues. The CDR3 coding sequence is TGTGCCAGCAGCTTAGGCGTGTCAGATACGCAGTATTTT. Protein sequence: CASSLGVSDTQYF.

This clone was recorded once. The chain is built from TRBV5-1 and TRBJ2-5; TRBD2 matches 7 bases. The CDR3 runs to 15 residues. J gave up 0 bases and V 4 bases, and 6 bases lay outside the gene matches. Germline assignment: CDR1 SGHRS and CDR2 YFSETQ. CDR3 coding DNA: TGCGCCAGCAGCCGGACTAGTCCGAACCAAGAGACCCAGTACTTC. It codes for CASSRTSPNQETQYF.

CDR3 in amino acids: CASSLTGSPSEQYF. The CDR3 bases are TGTGCCAGCAGCTTAACAGGGAGCCCTTCCGAGCAGTACTTC. This chain joins TRBV7-2 and TRBJ2-7; tentative D call: TRBD1 (6 bases). The V end was cut by 2 bases, the J end by 6 bases, with 14 bases between. Germline V CDR1 and CDR2: SGHTA, FQGNSA. CDR3 size: 14 residues.

V and J are TRBV27 and TRBJ2-1; D is ambiguous. Trimming removed 6 bases from V and 0 bases from J, with 12 bases in between. In germline, CDR1 is MNHEY, CDR2 SMNVEV (reference sequence). CDR3 length equals 15 residues. Here the CDR3 DNA reads TGTGCCAGCAGCAATTCCCTGAGCTCCTACAATGAGCAGTTCTTC. Residues: CASSNSLSSYNEQFF.

This chain links TRBV2 with TRBJ1-1; D gene unclear. The CDR3 extends over 12 amino acids. With 2 bases removed from V and 7 bases from J, the gap between germline ends came to 8 bases. Germline CDR1 SNHLY, CDR2 FYNNEI. In DNA, the CDR3 is TGTGCCAGCAGTGAACTCTCCGATGAAGCTTTCTTT. Translating gives CASSELSDEAFF.

The rearrangement uses TRBV5-1 and TRBJ2-7; weak D call: TRBD2 (6 bases). Trimming shortened V by 6 bases and J by 0 bases, and 16 bases separated the two germline ends. Germline lookup yields CDR1 SGHRS and CDR2 YFSETQ. The CDR3 runs 15 residues. CDR3 nucleotides: TGCGCCAGCAACCCGCAGGCCGGGAGCTCCTACGAGCAGTACTTC. This encodes CASNPQAGSSYEQYF.

The chain recombines TRBV30 with TRBJ1-4; D gene uncertain. Trimming left V 4 bases short and J 8 bases short, with 11 bases between. The CDR3 runs 12 residues. Germline CDR1 GTSNPN, CDR2 SVGIG (reference sequence). The chain's CDR3 is CAWTASGEKLFF. CDR3 in DNA: TGTGCCTGGACAGCTTCAGGCGAAAAACTGTTTTTT.

J is TRBJ1-2 and V is TRBV2; no clear D. This CDR3 has 15 amino acids. The V and J ends lost 1 base and 5 bases respectively, with 14 bases between them. Germline CDR1 is SNHLY and CDR2 is FYNNEI. The CDR3: CASSEGLIRFYGYTF. DNA for the CDR3: TGTGCCAGCAGTGAAGGGCTTATTCGATTTTATGGCTACACCTTC.

The chain recombines TRBV28 with TRBJ2-7, with a weak D call TRBD2 (6 bases). The V end lost 6 bases, the J end lost 0 bases, and 12 bases lay between the germline ends. Looked up from germline, CDR1 is MDHEN and CDR2 is SYDVKM. The CDR3 contains 14 residues. The chain's CDR3 is CASRDSGNSYEQYF. CDR3 DNA: TGTGCCAGCAGAGATAGCGGAAACTCCTACGAGCAGTACTTC.

V and J are TRBV7-6 and TRBJ2-3; 7 bases map to TRBD2. In germline, CDR1 is SGHVS, CDR2 FNYEAQ. Trimming took 4 bases from V and 0 from J; bases not matched to a gene: 13. CDR3 size: 18 residues. The DNA of the CDR3 is TGTGCCAGCAGCTCCTTTCCTCGAGGTAGCGGGAGCACAGATACGCAGTATTTT. It specifies CASSSFPRGSGSTDTQYF.

The chain links TRBV5-1 to TRBJ1-2; D perhaps matches TRBD1 (6 bases). Trimming cost V 0 bases and J 3 bases, with 15 bases left between them. This CDR3 is 16 amino acids long. CDR1 SGHRS and CDR2 YFSETQ come from the germline V gene. CDR3 sequence (DNA): TGCGCCAGCAGCTTGGCCGTTCAGGGGAGTGACTATGGCTACACCTTC. The encoded protein is CASSLAVQGSDYGYTF.

This chain uses TRBV10-3 with TRBJ2-2; D may be TRBD1 or TRBD2 (5 bases each). Germline CDR1 ENHRY, CDR2 SYGVKD. The CDR3 loop spans 13 amino acids. Trimming cost V 8 bases and J 6 bases, with 13 bases left between them. This CDR3 is CAIGEGTAGELFF. The CDR3 coding sequence is TGTGCCATCGGCGAAGGGACGGCCGGGGAGCTGTTTTTT.

The rearrangement joins TRBV5-1 to TRBJ2-5; TRBD1 matches 7 bases. This CDR3 has 15 amino acids. V was pared by 4 bases and J by 4 bases, with 10 bases of the junction left unmatched. The V gene's germline CDR1 is SGHRS and CDR2 YFSETQ. This CDR3 reads CASSTLQGTAETQYF. The CDR3, as DNA: TGCGCCAGCAGCACCCTACAGGGGACGGCAGAGACCCAGTACTTC.

This CDR3 is CASSLAQGGQADTQYF. Here the CDR3 DNA reads TGCGCCAGCAGCTTGGCACAGGGCGGTCAGGCAGATACGCAGTATTTT. The chain combines TRBV5-1 with TRBJ2-3; possibly TRBD1 for D (6 bases). Between the trimmed V and J ends, which lost 0 bases and 4 bases, there was a span of 15 bases. The CDR3 runs 16 residues. The germline gives CDR1 SGHRS, CDR2 YFSETQ.

V usage is TRBV19 and J usage is TRBJ2-2; D perhaps matches TRBD1 (6 bases). The germline V gene has CDR1 LNHDA and CDR2 SQIVND (reference sequence). Deletions cut 7 bases from V and 7 bases from J, with 13 bases between. The CDR3 runs 13 residues. CDR3 in DNA: TGTGCCAGTAAATCTCAGGGGCACGGGGAGCTGTTTTTT. Amino acid sequence: CASKSQGHGELFF.

The rearrangement uses TRBV1 and TRBJ2-6. TRBV1 is deemed a pseudogene. This CDR3 contains 11 residues. The CDR3 loop reads CTSSQGRLLTF. CDR3 in DNA: TGCACCAGCAGCCAAGGCAGACTCCTGACTTTC.

This clone was seen just once. Other nucleotide sequences in the sample specify the same CDR3. The V gene is TRBV6-6, the J gene TRBJ2-7, with 7 bases fitting TRBD1. CDR3 size: 12 residues. The germline CDR1 and CDR2 sequences are MNHNY and SVGAGI (reference sequence). V lost 6 bases and J lost 3; bases outside the gene matches: 2. The CDR3 DNA reads TGTGCCAGCAGCTCAGGGGGCTACGAGCAGTACTTC. This gives the protein CASSSGGYEQYF.

CDR3 sequence reads: CASSLAEGMGSGYEQYF. CDR3 sequence (DNA): TGTGCCAGCAGCTTAGCAGAGGGGATGGGGTCAGGCTACGAGCAGTACTTC. The rearrangement uses TRBV7-8 and TRBJ2-7, with D possibly being TRBD1 or TRBD2 (5 bases each). The CDR3 is 17 residues long. In germline, CDR1 is SGHVS, CDR2 FQNEAQ. V was cut by 0 bases and J by 3 bases, with 18 bases left in between.

The V call is TRBV7-9, the J call TRBJ1-1; TRBD1 might be the D (6 bases). This CDR3 spans 16 amino acids. CDR1 is SEHNR, CDR2 FQNEAQ, per germline (reference sequence). V was trimmed by 3 bases and J by 4 bases, leaving 18 bases between them. This CDR3 is CASSLTGRPRGTEAFF. For the CDR3, the DNA is TGTGCCAGCAGCTTGACAGGTCGGCCGAGAGGCACTGAAGCTTTCTTT.

The chain couples TRBV5-1 to TRBJ2-3; TRBD1 is a possible D gene (5 bases). The V and J ends lost 5 bases and 0 bases respectively, with 13 bases between them. The CDR3 is made up of 15 amino acids. The germline gives CDR1 SGHRS, CDR2 YFSETQ. CDR3 residues: CASRGLGPSTDTQYF. The CDR3 nucleotides are TGCGCCAGCAGGGGTTTGGGGCCCAGCACAGATACGCAGTATTTT.

V usage is TRBV7-9 and J usage is TRBJ2-7; TRBD2 aligns across 9 bases. Trimming removed 4 bases from V and 4 bases from J; junction bases left unmatched: 14. The CDR3 is made up of 17 amino acids. Germline V gene data show CDR1 as SEHNR and CDR2 as FQNEAQ (reference sequence). CDR3 sequence: CASSSKFAAGGLYEQYF. Here the CDR3 DNA reads TGTGCCAGCAGCTCCAAATTCGCGGCGGGAGGGCTTTACGAGCAGTACTTC. Full variable domain (remainder filled in from reference TRBV7-9 and TRBJ2-7): DTGVSQNPRHKITKRGQNVTFRCDPISEHNRLYWYRQTLGQGPEFLTYFQNEAQLEKSRLLSDRFSAERPKGSFSTLEIQRTEQGDSAMYLCASSSKFAAGGLYEQYFGPGTRLTVT.

This sequence joins TRBV7-9 and TRBJ1-2; no definite D call. This CDR3 is 14 amino acids long. Germline V gene sequence: CDR1 SEHNR, CDR2 FQNEAQ (reference sequence). V was cut by 2 bases and J by 3 bases, with 10 bases left in between. The CDR3 nucleotides read TGTGCCAGCAGCTTAATAGGAGGTGACTATGGCTACACCTTC. Its protein is CASSLIGGDYGYTF. Complete variable domain (other parts from reference TRBV7-9 and TRBJ1-2): DTGVSQNPRHKITKRGQNVTFRCDPISEHNRLYWYRQTLGQGPEFLTYFQNEAQLEKSRLLSDRFSAERPKGSFSTLEIQRTEQGDSAMYLCASSLIGGDYGYTFGSGTRLTVV.

The J gene is TRBJ2-3, the V gene TRBV5-4, with 13 bases that match TRBD2. The CDR3 has 16 amino acids. With V trimmed by 2 bases and J by 5 bases, 5 bases remained unmatched. Germline V gene sequence: CDR1 SGHNT, CDR2 YYREEE (reference sequence). CDR3 protein: CASSFGLAGAQDTQYF. CDR3 nucleotides: TGTGCCAGCAGCTTTGGACTAGCGGGGGCACAAGATACGCAGTATTTT.

The chain couples TRBV6-5 to TRBJ2-1, with TRBD2 identical over 8 bases. The CDR3 consists of 16 residues. Looked up from germline, CDR1 is MNHEY and CDR2 is SVGAGI. V trimming: 0 bases; J trimming: 7 bases; junction bases outside the gene matches: 8. CDR3 nucleotide sequence: TGTGCCAGCAGTTACTCGCCAGCGGGAGTAGGGAATGAGCAGTTCTTC. Translation: CASSYSPAGVGNEQFF.

This chain uses TRBV10-3 with TRBJ2-7; D perhaps matches TRBD2 (5 bases). V gave up 11 bases and J gave up 2 bases, with 19 bases separating them. CDR3 length equals 14 residues. Germline assignment: CDR1 ENHRY and CDR2 SYGVKD. The CDR3 DNA reads TGTGCCGCCTCATTCACGAGCGGTGCCTACGAGCAGTACTTC. This translates into CAASFTSGAYEQYF.

The chain couples TRBV19 to TRBJ2-6; D not resolved. This CDR3 is 14 amino acids long. Trimming removed 7 bases from V and 0 bases from J, with 7 bases in between. The germline CDR1 and CDR2 sequences are LNHDA and SQIVND (reference sequence). CDR3 nucleotides: TGTGCCAGTACGCAGATCTCTGGGGCCAACGTCCTGACTTTC. Its protein product is CASTQISGANVLTF.

The gene calls are TRBV10-3 and TRBJ2-5, with D hard to call. The germline gives CDR1 ENHRY, CDR2 SYGVKD. The CDR3 length is 13 residues. With 2 bases removed from V and 5 bases from J, the gap between germline ends came to 9 bases. Written as DNA, the CDR3 is TGTGCCATCAGTGAGCGCCGAGAGGAGACCCAGTACTTC. It encodes CAISERREETQYF.